The T cell receptor beta chain described here comes from a study of T cells in Graves' hyperthyroidism and ophthalmopathy. The CDR3 length is 11 residues. V lost 6 bases, J lost 7 bases, and 9 bases lay in between. The germline V gene has CDR1 MNHNS and CDR2 SASEGT. The investigators amplified TCR beta CDR3 regions from RNA transcripts. TCR CDR3 underwent first-round RT-PCR with the HTBI primer set. TCRdb used MiXCR to reprocess the multiplex PCR reads, holding one entry per CDR3 protein. The sample includes around 350,000 distinct CDR3 sequences, roughly 25% seen only once; the top ten take 73%. Sequencing was done on a sample of blood. The chain couples TRBV6-1 to TRBJ1-1; D ambiguous. The clonotype comes from a man aged 50-59 years with Graves' hyperthyroidism. Written as DNA, the CDR3 is TGTGCCAGCAGGTTGCCAGGTGAAGCTTTCTTT. Protein sequence: CASRLPGEAFF.